This record covers a single T cell receptor (beta chain). Its antigen remains unidentified. These data are taken from a study of T cell responses to AZD1222 COVID-19 vaccine. Pooling was applied to second doses at about 4 or about 12 weeks. Using immunoSEQ multiplex PCR, the repertoire was profiled, and TCRdb retains in-frame clones only, with some absent. The sample gives roughly 140,000 clones, about 87% of which show up once; 8% to 10% is in the top ten. The trim removed 4 bases at V and 6 bases at J, leaving 11 bases unmatched. This CDR3 region has 16 residues. The germline V gene has CDR1 LNHDA and CDR2 SQIVND (reference sequence). Overall study results and limits: It should be noted that donors were predominantly white British and more often female, and clonal diversity was possibly underestimated. There were vaccine-associated CD4 TCRs across spike, dominant at 160-218 and 743-854.

Here the sequenced sample was peripheral blood, taken 28 days after the second AZD1222 dose. The source of this sequence is an adult who received the AZD1222 COVID-19 vaccine. The chain couples TRBV19 to TRBJ1-2; 10 positions agree with TRBD1. CDR3 sequence: CASSTGTGVFKNGYTF. Written as DNA, the CDR3 is TGTGCCAGTAGTACCGGGACAGGGGTATTCAAGAATGGCTACACCTTC.